This TCR beta chain emerged from a study of OX40 agonist ivuxolimab in advanced cancers. Context from the whole study: Ivuxolimab was an agonistic, fully human IgG2 monoclonal antibody directed against OX40 (CD134), a costimulatory receptor. Among the roughly 52 dose-escalation patients, roughly 20 had hepatocellular carcinoma, 15 melanoma, 9 renal cell carcinoma and 9 head and neck cancer. Patients were allowed to have had prior anti-PD-1, anti-PD-L1 or anti-CTLA-4 therapy, and around 37% of the dose-escalation patients had previously received checkpoint inhibitors. Peripheral TCRbeta sequencing was intended to test whether TCR sequence diversity was altered and clonal T-cell expansion was caused by ivuxolimab. A male proportion of almost 85% and a mean age of approximately 60 years, ranging from about 20 to 85, were recorded for the dose-escalation cohort. The paper describes the monotherapy dose-escalation part (N of about 52 patients) of the phase I trial of ivuxolimab. Intravenous ivuxolimab was administered to patients every 2 weeks at six dose levels: 0.01, 0.1, 0.3, 1.5, 3 and 10 mg/kg. Partial responses occurred in three dose-escalation patients: two with cutaneous melanoma and one with hepatocellular carcinoma.

Trimming removed 9 bases from V and 1 base from J, leaving 4 bases between the germline ends. CDR1 and CDR2, looked up from the germline V gene (reference sequence), are WNHNN and SYGVQD. The CDR3 numbers 10 residues from cysteine through phenylalanine. This entry keeps only the CDR3 DNA: 30 bases, framed from base 1. Patients with autoimmune disease history or receiving systemic immunosuppression were excluded from the trial. In every dose cohort, peripheral blood was drawn for TCR sequencing at baseline, cycle 4 day 1, and cycle 7 day 1. Samples were obtained from an open-label, multicenter, first-in-human phase I dose-escalation trial of ivuxolimab. Adults with locally advanced or metastatic head and neck squamous cell, hepatocellular, melanoma or renal cell carcinoma were enrolled in the trial. Before TCR sequencing, CD4+ and CD8+ T cells were separately sorted from peripheral blood. This clone is a singleton in its sample. Its antigen remains undetermined. No much larger clone exists at a distance of one base, and base qualities are not known.

Genomic DNA was isolated from the sorted cells so that the TCRbeta CDR3 region could be sequenced. The immunoSEQ Assay was used to sequence the TCRbeta CDR3 regions. As stored in TCRdb, this immuneACCESS dataset retains in-frame rearrangements with V and J assigned. A fraction of the clones does not appear; measured against another copy, unresolved V genes explain less than half of the discrepancy, and the remainder lacks a known reason. The sample data list about 53,000 clones, and 80% to 90% of these were observed just once. Around 9.9% of the sample rests with the top ten. Study-level results and caveats: After ivuxolimab, more expanded clones were found on average in CD8+ T cells than in CD4+ T cells. Low levels of normalized T-cell clonal expansion were also seen in some patients who did not respond. At doses of 0.1 to 3.0 mg/kg, clonal expansion of both CD4+ and CD8+ T cells in blood was seen between baseline and week 6. Which antigens the clonally expanded peripheral T cells were specific for was not determined. Partial responders in the 0.1-3.0 mg/kg groups had among the lowest normalized peripheral clonal expansion, especially among CD8+ T cells.

The receptor comes from an adult with an advanced solid tumor such as melanoma, head and neck, liver or kidney cancer. This specimen consisted of CD4+ or CD8+ T cells sorted from blood, obtained in a trial of the OX40 agonist ivuxolimab. This chain joins TRBV10-1 to TRBJ2-7, with the identity of the D gene unclear. The CDR3 loop reads CARVSYEQYF. In nucleotides, the sequence is TGCGCCAGGGTATCCTACGAGCAGTACTTC.